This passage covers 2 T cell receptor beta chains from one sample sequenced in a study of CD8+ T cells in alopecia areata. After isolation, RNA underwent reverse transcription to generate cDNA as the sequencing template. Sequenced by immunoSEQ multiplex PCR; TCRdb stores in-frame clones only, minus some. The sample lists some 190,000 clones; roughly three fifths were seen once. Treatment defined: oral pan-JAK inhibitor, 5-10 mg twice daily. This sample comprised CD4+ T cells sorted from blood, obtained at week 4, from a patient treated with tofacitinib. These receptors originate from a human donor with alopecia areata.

The CDR3 here is CSVHQVFNEQFF. CDR3 bases: TGCAGCGTACACCAGGTTTTCAATGAGCAGTTCTTC. V and J are TRBV29-1 and TRBJ2-1; D unresolved. Germline CDR1 SQVTM, CDR2 ANQGSEA. Trimming took 6 bases from V and 6 from J, leaving 12 bases between them. The CDR3 has 12 residues.

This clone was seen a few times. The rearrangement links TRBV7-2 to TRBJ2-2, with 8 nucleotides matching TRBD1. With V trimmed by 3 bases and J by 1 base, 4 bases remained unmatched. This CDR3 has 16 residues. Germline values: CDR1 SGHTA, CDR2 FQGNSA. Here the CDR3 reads CASSFQGAENTGELFF. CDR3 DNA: TGTGCCAGCAGCTTCCAGGGGGCGGAGAACACCGGGGAGCTGTTTTTT.